Listed below are T cell receptor beta chains from one sample, sequenced in a study of shared clonotypes between healthy human individuals. The repertoire was sequenced with immunoSEQ multiplex PCR; TCRdb's copy has only in-frame clones and lacks some. The sample carries fewer than 650,000 clones, around 78% recorded once. Input material: PBMCs. All receptors come from a woman between 40 and 55 years old in good health. Some clones in this sample may be carry-over from other donors' samples. Both conserved end residues are trimmed from each CDR3.

J gene | V gene | CDR3 protein
TRBJ2-2 | TRBV5-1 | ASSSGTSGTGELF
TRBJ1-5 | TRBV6-1 | ASSTDSGVGPQH
TRBJ2-6 | TRBV7-3 | ASSAISGARGANVLT
TRBJ2-7 | TRBV7-2 | ASSLYRGGHEQY
TRBJ2-5 | TRBV29-1 | SVGLSQETQY
TRBJ2-2 | TRBV19 | ASSTQDSGELF
TRBJ2-2 | TRBV7-3 | ASSLLAGVGTGELF
. | TRBV18 | ASSPNSDYEQY
TRBJ2-1 | TRBV7-9 | ASSLGGSGVHEQF
TRBJ1-2 | TRBV19 | ASSIAAGGGYGYT
TRBJ2-3 | TRBV5-6 | ASSLARGYTDTQY
TRBJ2-1 | TRBV19 | ASSIPGLAGNEQF
TRBJ2-7 | TRBV30 | AWTKGGSGIKEQY
TRBJ2-7 | TRBV2 | ASDFSPATGEQY
TRBJ2-7 | TRBV7-9 | ASSNGLAVTYEQY
TRBJ2-5 | TRBV10-3 | AISDGAGGQETQY
TRBJ1-4 | TRBV5-1 | ASSLFSGGDEKLF
TRBJ2-3 | TRBV6-1 | ASSELGGYFTTDTQY
TRBJ2-3 | TRBV5-1 | ASLRSGDSTDTQY
TRBJ1-1 | TRBV28 | ASSSFSGFIDKNTEAF
TRBJ2-3 | TRBV5-1 | ASKLDPGSTDTQY
TRBJ2-2 | TRBV14 | ASSQFVIVRTGELF
TRBJ1-3 | TRBV4-1 | ASSRGHILVPAQSGNTIY